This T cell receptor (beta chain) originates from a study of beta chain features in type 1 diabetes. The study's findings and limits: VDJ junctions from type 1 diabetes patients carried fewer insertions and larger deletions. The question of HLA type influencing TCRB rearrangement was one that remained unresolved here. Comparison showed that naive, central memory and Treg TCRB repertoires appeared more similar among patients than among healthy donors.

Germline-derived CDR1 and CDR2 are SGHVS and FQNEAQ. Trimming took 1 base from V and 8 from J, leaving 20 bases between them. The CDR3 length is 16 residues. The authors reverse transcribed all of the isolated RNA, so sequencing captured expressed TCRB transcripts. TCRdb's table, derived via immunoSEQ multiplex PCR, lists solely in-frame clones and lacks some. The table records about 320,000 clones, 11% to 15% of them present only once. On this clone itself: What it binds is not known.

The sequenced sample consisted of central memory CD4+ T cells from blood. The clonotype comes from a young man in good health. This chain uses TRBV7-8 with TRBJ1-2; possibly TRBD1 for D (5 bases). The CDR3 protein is CASSLVVIGGRGGYTF. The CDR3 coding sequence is TGTGCCAGCAGCTTAGTTGTAATAGGAGGGAGGGGAGGCTACACCTTC.